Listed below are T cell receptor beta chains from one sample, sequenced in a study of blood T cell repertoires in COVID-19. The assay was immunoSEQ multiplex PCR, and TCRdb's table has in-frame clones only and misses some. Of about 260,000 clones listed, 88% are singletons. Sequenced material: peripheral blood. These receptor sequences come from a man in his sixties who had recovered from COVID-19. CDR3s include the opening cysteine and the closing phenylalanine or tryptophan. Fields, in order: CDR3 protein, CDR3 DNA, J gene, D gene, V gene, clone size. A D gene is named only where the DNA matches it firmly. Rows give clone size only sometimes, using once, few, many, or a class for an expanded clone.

CASSLVGRDNEQFF,TGTGCCAGCAGCTTGGTGGGCAGGGACAATGAGCAGTTCTTC,TRBJ2-1,.,TRBV5-4,.
CASSLSRDMNTEAFF,TGCGCCAGCAGCTTGAGCAGGGACATGAACACTGAAGCTTTCTTT,TRBJ1-1,.,TRBV5-1,few
CASSYEGAAYNEQFF,TGTGCCAGCAGTTACGAGGGGGCAGCCTACAATGAGCAGTTCTTC,TRBJ2-1,TRBD1,TRBV6-5,.
CASSLLAGIDEQYF,TGTGCCAGCAGTTTACTAGCGGGGATCGACGAGCAGTACTTC,TRBJ2-7,TRBD2,TRBV6-6,.
CASSQQGSYTF,TGTGCCAGCAGCCAACAGGGGAGCTACACCTTC,TRBJ1-2,.,TRBV3-1/TRBV3-2,.
CASSRDRGQESPLHF,TGTGCCAGCAGTCGGGACAGGGGGCAGGAATCACCCCTCCACTTT,TRBJ1-6,TRBD1,TRBV6-4,.
CASTTGGANTGELFF,TGTGCCAGCACCACAGGGGGCGCGAACACCGGGGAGCTGTTTTTT,TRBJ2-2,TRBD1,TRBV5-4,.
CASSLARLGLGAFF,TGTGCCAGCAGCTTAGCGCGTTTGGGCCTGGGAGCTTTCTTT,TRBJ1-1,.,TRBV7-2,.
CASSVTTGMDTQYF,TGTGCCAGCAGCGTCACGACTGGCATGGATACGCAGTATTTT,TRBJ2-3,.,TRBV9,once
CSASRSEGPDTQYF,TGCAGTGCTAGTAGATCAGAGGGCCCAGATACGCAGTATTTT,TRBJ2-3,.,TRBV20-1,.
CASSPREGRNTEAFF,TGTGCCAGCTCCCCAAGGGAGGGGAGGAACACTGAAGCTTTCTTT,TRBJ1-1,.,TRBV18,few
CASTTNTMNTEAFF,TGTGCCAGTACCACGAACACAATGAACACTGAAGCTTTCTTT,TRBJ1-1,.,TRBV19,.
CASSFSHTAYGYTF,TGTGCCAGCAGTTTTTCCCACACAGCCTATGGCTACACCTTC,TRBJ1-2,.,TRBV27,.
CASSRYDTVANYGYTF,TGTGCCAGCAGCCGATACGACACCGTAGCTAACTATGGCTACACCTTC,TRBJ1-2,.,TRBV7-3,.
CASHGYGYTF,TGTGCCAGTCACGGCTATGGCTACACCTTC,TRBJ1-2,.,TRBV19,once
CASSREGGPKNIQYF,TGTGCCAGCAGCCGGGAAGGGGGACCCAAAAACATTCAGTACTTC,TRBJ2-4,.,TRBV14,.
CASSPLDRGGIRNTEAFF,TGTGCCAGCTCACCATTAGACAGGGGTGGGATACGGAACACTGAAGCTTTCTTT,TRBJ1-1,TRBD1,TRBV18,.
CASTLGRGTEAFF,TGTGCCAGCACCCTGGGGAGGGGCACTGAAGCTTTCTTT,TRBJ1-1,.,TRBV13,.